Here is one TCR beta chain with its context. Its specificity is not known. The entry originates in a study of shared clonotypes between healthy human individuals. Findings and caveats of the study: Estimated richness was generally greater in naive than memory subsets.

The repertoire was sequenced with immunoSEQ multiplex PCR; TCRdb's copy has only in-frame clones and lacks some. The data contain roughly 2.6 million clones, more than 90% of them singletons. Germline V lookup: CDR1 SEHNR, CDR2 FQNEAQ (reference sequence). This CDR3 comprises 15 residues. Trimming removed 3 bases at V and 0 bases at J, with 10 bases between. This chain uses TRBV7-9 with TRBJ2-3; a possible D gene is TRBD2 (5 bases). The receptor was isolated from a man aged 18 to 30 in good health. The sample comprised naive CD4+ T cells sorted from blood. Subset meaning: CD45RA+ positively selected. CDR3 bases: TGTGCCAGCAGCTTCTTAGCGACTAGCACAGATACGCAGTATTTT. Protein sequence: CASSFLATSTDTQYF. Drawing the rest from reference TRBV7-9 and TRBJ2-3, the complete variable domain is DTGVSQNPRHKITKRGQNVTFRCDPISEHNRLYWYRQTLGQGPEFLTYFQNEAQLEKSRLLSDRFSAERPKGSFSTLEIQRTEQGDSAMYLCASSFLATSTDTQYFGPGTRLTVL.